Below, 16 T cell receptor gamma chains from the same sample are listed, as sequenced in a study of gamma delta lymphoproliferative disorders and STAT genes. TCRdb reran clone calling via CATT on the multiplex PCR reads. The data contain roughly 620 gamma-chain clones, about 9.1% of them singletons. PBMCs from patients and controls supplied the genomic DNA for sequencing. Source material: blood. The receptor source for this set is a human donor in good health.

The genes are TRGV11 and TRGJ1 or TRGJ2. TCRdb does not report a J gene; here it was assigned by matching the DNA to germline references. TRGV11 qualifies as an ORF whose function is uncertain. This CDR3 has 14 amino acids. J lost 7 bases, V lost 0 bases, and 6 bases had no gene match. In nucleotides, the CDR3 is TGTGCCTGCTGGATTAGGCACGTCTTCTATAAGAAACTCTTT. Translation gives CACWIRHVFYKKLF.

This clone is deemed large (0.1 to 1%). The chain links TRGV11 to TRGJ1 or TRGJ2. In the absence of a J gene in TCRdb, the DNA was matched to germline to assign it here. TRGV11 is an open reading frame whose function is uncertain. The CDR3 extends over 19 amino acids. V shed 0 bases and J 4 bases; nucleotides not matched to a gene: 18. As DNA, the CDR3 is TGTGCCTGCTGGATTAGGCACGTTCACCTTTGCATAGCCTATTATAAGAAACTCTTT. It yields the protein CACWIRHVHLCIAYYKKLF.

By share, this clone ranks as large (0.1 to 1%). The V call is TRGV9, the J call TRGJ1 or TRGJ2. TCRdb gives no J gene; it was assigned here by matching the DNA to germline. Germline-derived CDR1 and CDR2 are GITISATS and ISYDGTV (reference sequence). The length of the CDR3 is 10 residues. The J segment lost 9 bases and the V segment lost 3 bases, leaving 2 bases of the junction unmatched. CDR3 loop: CALWETKKLF. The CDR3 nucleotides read TGTGCCTTGTGGGAGACTAAGAAACTCTTT.

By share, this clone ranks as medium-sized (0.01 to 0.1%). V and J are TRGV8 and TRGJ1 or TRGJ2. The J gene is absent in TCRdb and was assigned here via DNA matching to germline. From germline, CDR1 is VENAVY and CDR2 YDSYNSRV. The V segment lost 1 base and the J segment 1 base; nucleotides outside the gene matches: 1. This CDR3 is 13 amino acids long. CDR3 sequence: CATWDRNYYKKLF. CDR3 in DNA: TGTGCCACCTGGGATAGAAATTATTATAAGAAACTCTTT.

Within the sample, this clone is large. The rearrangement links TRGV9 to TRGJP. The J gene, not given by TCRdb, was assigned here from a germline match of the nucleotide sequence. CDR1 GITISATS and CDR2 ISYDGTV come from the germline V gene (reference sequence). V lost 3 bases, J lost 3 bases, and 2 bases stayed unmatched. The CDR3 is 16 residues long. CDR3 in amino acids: CALWEPQELGKKIKVF. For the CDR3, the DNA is TGTGCCTTGTGGGAGCCGCAAGAGTTGGGCAAAAAAATCAAGGTATTT.

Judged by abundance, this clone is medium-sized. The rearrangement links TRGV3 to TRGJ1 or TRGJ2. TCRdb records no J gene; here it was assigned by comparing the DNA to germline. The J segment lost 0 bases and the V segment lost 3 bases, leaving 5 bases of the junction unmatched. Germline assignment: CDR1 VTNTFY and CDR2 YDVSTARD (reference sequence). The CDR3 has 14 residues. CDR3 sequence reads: CATWDGLNYYKKLF. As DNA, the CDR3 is TGTGCCACCTGGGACGGTCTGAATTATTATAAGAAACTCTTT.

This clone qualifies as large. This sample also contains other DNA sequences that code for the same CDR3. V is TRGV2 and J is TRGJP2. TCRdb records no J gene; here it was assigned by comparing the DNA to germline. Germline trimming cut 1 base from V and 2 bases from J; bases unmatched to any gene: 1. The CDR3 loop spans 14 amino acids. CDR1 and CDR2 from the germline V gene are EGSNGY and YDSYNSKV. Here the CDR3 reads CATWDGSSDWIKTF. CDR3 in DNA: TGTGCCACCTGGGACGGCAGTAGTGATTGGATCAAGACGTTT.

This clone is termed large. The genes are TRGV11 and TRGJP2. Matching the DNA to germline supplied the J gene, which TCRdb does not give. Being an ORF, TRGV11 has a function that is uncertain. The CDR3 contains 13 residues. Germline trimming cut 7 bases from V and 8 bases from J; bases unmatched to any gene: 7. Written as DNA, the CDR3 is TGTGCCTGCTGGATAATAAAAGATTGGATCAAGACGTTT. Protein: CACWIIKDWIKTF.

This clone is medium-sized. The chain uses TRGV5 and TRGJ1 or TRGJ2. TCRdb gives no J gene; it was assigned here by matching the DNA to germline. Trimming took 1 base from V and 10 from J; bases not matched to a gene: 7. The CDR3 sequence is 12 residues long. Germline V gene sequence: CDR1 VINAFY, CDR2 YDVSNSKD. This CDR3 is CATWDSPNKKLF. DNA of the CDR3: TGTGCCACCTGGGACAGCCCCAACAAGAAACTCTTT.

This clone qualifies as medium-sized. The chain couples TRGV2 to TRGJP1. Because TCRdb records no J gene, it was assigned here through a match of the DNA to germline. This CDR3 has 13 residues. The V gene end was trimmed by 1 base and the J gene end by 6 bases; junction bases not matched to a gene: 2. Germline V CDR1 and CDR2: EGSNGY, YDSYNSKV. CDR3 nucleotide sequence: TGTGCCACCTGGGACGGTTCTGGTTGGTTCAAGATATTT. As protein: CATWDGSGWFKIF.

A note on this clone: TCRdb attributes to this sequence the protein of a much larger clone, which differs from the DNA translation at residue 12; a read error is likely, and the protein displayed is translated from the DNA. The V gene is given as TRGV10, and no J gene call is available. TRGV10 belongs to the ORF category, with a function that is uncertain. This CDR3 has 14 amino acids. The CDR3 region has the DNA TGTGCTGCGTGGGGGACCATCGATTATTATAAGAACCTCTTT. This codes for CAAWGTIDYYKNLF.

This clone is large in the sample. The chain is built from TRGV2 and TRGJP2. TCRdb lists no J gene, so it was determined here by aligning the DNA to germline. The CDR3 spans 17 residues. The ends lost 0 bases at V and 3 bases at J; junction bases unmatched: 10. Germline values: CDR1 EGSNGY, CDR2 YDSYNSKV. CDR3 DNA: TGTGCCACCTGGGACGGGCCTGGGACATGTAGTGATTGGATCAAGACGTTT. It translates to CATWDGPGTCSDWIKTF.

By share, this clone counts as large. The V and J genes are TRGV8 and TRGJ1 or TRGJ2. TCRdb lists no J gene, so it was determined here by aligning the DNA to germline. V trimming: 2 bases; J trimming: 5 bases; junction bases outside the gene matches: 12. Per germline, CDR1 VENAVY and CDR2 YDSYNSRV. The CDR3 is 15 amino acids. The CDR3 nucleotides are TGTGCCACCTGGGATAACTGGAGGGAGGATTATAAGAAACTCTTT. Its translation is CATWDNWREDYKKLF.

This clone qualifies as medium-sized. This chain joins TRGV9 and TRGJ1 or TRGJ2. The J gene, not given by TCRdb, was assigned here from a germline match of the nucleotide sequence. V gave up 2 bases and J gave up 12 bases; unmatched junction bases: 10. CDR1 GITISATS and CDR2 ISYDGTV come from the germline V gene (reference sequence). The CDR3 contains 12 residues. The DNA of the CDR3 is TGTGCCTTGTGGGAGGACCTAACCACGAAACTCTTT. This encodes CALWEDLTTKLF.

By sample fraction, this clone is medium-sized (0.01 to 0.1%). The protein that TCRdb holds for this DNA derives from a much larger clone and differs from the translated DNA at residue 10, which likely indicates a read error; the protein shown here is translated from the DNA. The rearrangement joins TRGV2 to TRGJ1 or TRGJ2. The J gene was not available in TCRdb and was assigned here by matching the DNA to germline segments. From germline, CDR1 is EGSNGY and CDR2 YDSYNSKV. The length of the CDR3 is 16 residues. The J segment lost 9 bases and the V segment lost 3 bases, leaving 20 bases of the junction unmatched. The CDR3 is CATWDRVGKSGGKKLF. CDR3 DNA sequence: TGTGCCACCTGGGACCGGGTAGGTAAATCTGGGGGTAAGAAACTCTTT.

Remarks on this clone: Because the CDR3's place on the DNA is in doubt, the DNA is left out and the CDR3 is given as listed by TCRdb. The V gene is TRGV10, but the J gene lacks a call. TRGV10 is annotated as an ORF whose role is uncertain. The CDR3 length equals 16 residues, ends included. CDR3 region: CAAWDVRNSLAVEQHF.